This T cell receptor (beta chain) was captured by sequencing in a study of T-cell reconstitution after alpha-beta-depleted transplantation in children. Germline CDR1 is LGHDT and CDR2 is YNNKEL (reference sequence). CDR3 length: 15 amino acids. J gave up 7 bases and V 4 bases, and 7 bases lay outside the gene matches. As it was prepared, the TCRbeta library received unique molecular identifiers. TCRdb reanalysed the PCR reads using MiXCR and keeps one entry per CDR3 protein. The table records some 600,000 distinct CDR3 sequences, 13% of them present only once. This clonotype has ten or more counts. V and J are TRBV3-1 and TRBJ2-2; 9 nucleotides match TRBD2. This specimen was PBMCs, mostly from graft donor cells, taken 360 days after TCRalphabeta/CD19-depleted stem cell transplant. The clonotype was recovered from a male patient between 5 and 17 years old who had a stem cell transplant for acute myeloid leukemia, so the T cells may come from the graft donor. Here the CDR3 reads CASSLLSGSIGELFF. CDR3 nucleotide sequence: TGTGCCAGCAGCCTCCTTAGCGGGAGTATCGGGGAGCTGTTTTTT.